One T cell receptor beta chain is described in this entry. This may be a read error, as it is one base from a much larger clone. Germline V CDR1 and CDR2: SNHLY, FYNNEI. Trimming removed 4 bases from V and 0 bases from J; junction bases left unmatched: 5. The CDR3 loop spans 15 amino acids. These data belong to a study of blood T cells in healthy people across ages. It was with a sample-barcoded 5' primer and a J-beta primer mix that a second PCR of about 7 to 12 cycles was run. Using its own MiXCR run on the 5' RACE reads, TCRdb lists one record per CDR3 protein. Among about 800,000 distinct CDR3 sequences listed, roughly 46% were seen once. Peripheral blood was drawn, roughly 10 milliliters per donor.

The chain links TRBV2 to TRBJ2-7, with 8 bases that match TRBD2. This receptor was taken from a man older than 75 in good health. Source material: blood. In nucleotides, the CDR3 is TGTGCCAGCAGTGTAGCGGGGACGCACTCCTACGAGCAGTACTTC. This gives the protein CASSVAGTHSYEQYF.